The 10 T cell receptor beta chains below all came from one sample that was sequenced in a study of blood T cell repertoires in COVID-19. TCRdb's copy holds only in-frame clones and misses some; the assay was immunoSEQ multiplex PCR. Of 100,000 to 150,000 clones in the sample, about 86% were seen once. The sample was peripheral blood. Receptor source: a woman between 45 and 65 years old with acute or convalescent COVID-19.

V usage is TRBV2 and J usage is TRBJ2-4, with D possibly matching TRBD2 (5 bases). The germline V and J ends were trimmed by 4 bases and 9 bases, with 13 bases remaining between them. The CDR3 has 13 amino acids. Germline CDR1 and CDR2: SNHLY and FYNNEI. The CDR3 DNA reads as TGTGCCAGCAGTGGGGAGCCGGAACGCATTCAGTACTTC. Translation gives CASSGEPERIQYF.

The CDR3 loop is CASSQVRQGKRNYGYTF. The CDR3 DNA is TGTGCCAGCAGCCAAGTGAGACAGGGGAAGAGGAACTATGGCTACACCTTC. The V call is TRBV3-1 (or the pseudogene TRBV3-2), the J call TRBJ1-2, with TRBD1 matching over 8 bases. The CDR3 length is 17 residues. The germline CDR1 and CDR2 sequences are LGHDT and YNNKEL (reference sequence). The J segment lost 2 bases and the V segment lost 1 base, leaving 9 bases of the junction unmatched.

This clone occurred a few times. CDR3 bases: TGTGCCTGGGGACAGGGGACAGCTGAAGCTTTCTTT. It translates to CAWGQGTAEAFF. This chain connects TRBV30 to TRBJ1-1, with 9 positions matching TRBD1. The CDR3 is made up of 12 amino acids. From germline, CDR1 is GTSNPN and CDR2 SVGIG (reference sequence). The ends lost 5 bases at V and 6 bases at J; junction bases unmatched: 4.

V gene TRBV15 combines with J gene TRBJ1-2; D is uncertain. V was trimmed by 1 base and J by 4 bases, leaving 10 bases between them. This CDR3 has 14 amino acids. From germline, CDR1 is LNHNV and CDR2 YYDKDF (reference sequence). The CDR3 DNA is TGTGCCACCAGCAGAGCGGGTGAGGGCTATGGCTACACCTTC. Translation gives CATSRAGEGYGYTF.

The table lists this clone with a count of one. The chain carries TRBV30 and TRBJ1-1, with D hard to call. Germline CDR1 GTSNPN, CDR2 SVGIG (reference sequence). The CDR3 runs to 14 residues. The V end lost 4 bases, the J end lost 11 bases, and 23 bases lay between the germline ends. CDR3 sequence (DNA): TGTGCCTGGACCACTCTCCCGAGGCCCTTTAGGGCTTTCTTT. Protein sequence: CAWTTLPRPFRAFF.

The chain couples TRBV4-2 to TRBJ2-5; maybe TRBD2 (7 bases). Germline V lookup: CDR1 LGHNA, CDR2 YNFKEQ. V lost 4 bases to trimming and J lost 5 bases, with 14 bases between them. The CDR3 consists of 14 residues. CDR3 sequence (DNA): TGTGCCAGCAGCCGAGGGGGGGGCGGGGAGACCCAGTACTTC. This gives the protein CASSRGGGGETQYF.

The rearrangement joins TRBV6-2 or TRBV6-3 to TRBJ2-5, with 9 bases aligning to TRBD2. With V trimmed by 0 bases and J by 3 bases, 11 bases remained unmatched. Looked up from germline, CDR1 is MNHEY and CDR2 is SVGEGT. CDR3 size: 18 residues. CDR3 DNA: TGTGCCAGCAGTTACTCGATAGGAAGCGGGAGGCAAGAAGAGACCCAGTACTTC. As protein: CASSYSIGSGRQEETQYF.

The chain recombines TRBV11-2 with TRBJ1-5; D is uncertain. There are 16 residues in the CDR3. CDR1 is SGHAT and CDR2 is FQNNGV in the germline V gene. Deletions cut 0 bases from V and 2 bases from J, with 11 bases between. The DNA of the CDR3 is TGTGCCAGCAGCTTAGATGTAAGTCAGGGCAATCAGCCCCAGCATTTT. Amino acid sequence: CASSLDVSQGNQPQHF.

The gene calls are TRBV5-1 and TRBJ2-7, with 9 bases matching TRBD1. Germline CDR1 reads SGHRS; CDR2 reads YFSETQ. The CDR3 sequence is 16 residues long. V was pared by 4 bases and J by 1 base, with 9 bases of the junction left unmatched. The CDR3 loop reads CASSPSGQGLSYEQYF. The CDR3 DNA is TGCGCCAGCAGCCCGTCGGGACAGGGATTGTCCTACGAGCAGTACTTC.

V usage is TRBV9 and J usage is TRBJ2-3; the match to TRBD2 covers 11 bases. The CDR3 runs to 18 residues. After removal of 3 bases from V and 4 bases from J, the junction contained 13 bases not matched to a gene. Germline V gene sequence: CDR1 SGDLS, CDR2 YYNGEE. CDR3 coding DNA: TGTGCCAGCAGCGCGTGGGGGACTAGCGGAGTAGGCGCAGATACGCAGTATTTT. Amino acids: CASSAWGTSGVGADTQYF. The whole variable domain, remainder taken from reference TRBV9 and TRBJ2-3, is DSGVTQTPKHLITATGQRVTLRCSPRSGDLSVYWYQQSLDQGLQFLIQYYNGEERAKGNILERFSAQQFPDLHSELNLSSLELGDSALYFCASSAWGTSGVGADTQYFGPGTRLTVL.